Included here is one T cell receptor beta chain sequence, with context. The antigen is not known. 13 Jbeta primers and 60 Vbeta primers were used for the PCR. Method: immunoSEQ multiplex PCR; TCRdb's copy keeps in-frame clones and lacks some. This sample has some 85,000 clones, with around three quarters found just once. The data are from a study of cytomegalovirus exposure and HLA in healthy donors. Study-wide points: Most of the TCR beta V segments (in an earlier analysis) were productive either about 87% or about 30% of the time.

The J segment lost 5 bases and the V segment lost 0 bases, leaving 5 bases of the junction unmatched. The CDR3 spans 15 residues. CDR1 SGDLS and CDR2 YYNGEE come from the germline V gene. This rearrangement joins TRBV9 to TRBJ2-5, with TRBD1 identical over 9 bases. This TCR was sampled from a middle-aged man in good health and CMV-seronegative. What was sequenced was PBMCs. This CDR3 reads CASSVGDRDAETQYF. The CDR3 coding sequence is TGTGCCAGCAGCGTAGGGGACAGGGATGCGGAGACCCAGTACTTC.